This T cell receptor (beta chain) emerged from a study of cytomegalovirus exposure and HLA in healthy donors. Study-level results: In vitro work confirmed that a few CMV-associated chains recognize CMV antigens. Listed as cytomegalovirus-associated were around 160 TCR beta chains.

The repertoire was sequenced with immunoSEQ multiplex PCR; TCRdb's copy has only in-frame clones and lacks some. The table lists around 300,000 clones, around 90% of them singletons. The donors were part of the validation cohort of roughly 110 subjects. That cohort was separate from the first cohort, which comprised some 670 subjects. Details on this clone: Its specificity is unknown.

The CDR3 length is 14 residues. Looked up from germline, CDR1 is SGHNT and CDR2 is YYREEE (reference sequence). J gave up 5 bases and V 5 bases, and 9 bases lay outside the gene matches. The receptor was isolated from a man aged 25 to 40 in good health and CMV-seronegative. The material sequenced was PBMCs. The chain links TRBV5-4 to TRBJ1-1; 7 positions agree with TRBD1. The CDR3 sequence is CASRPTGVGTEAFF. The CDR3 DNA reads as TGTGCCAGCAGACCAACAGGGGTCGGGACTGAAGCTTTCTTT. Variable domain in full (rest from reference TRBV5-4 and TRBJ1-1): ETGVTQSPTHLIKTRGQQVTLRCSSQSGHNTVSWYQQALGQGPQFIFQYYREEENGRGNFPPRFSGLQFPNYSSELNVNALELDDSALYLCASRPTGVGTEAFFGQGTRLTVV.